This record concerns one T cell receptor (beta chain) sequence. The sample belongs to a study of cytomegalovirus exposure and HLA in healthy donors. The length of the CDR3 is 17 residues. The V gene end was trimmed by 4 bases and the J gene end by 6 bases; junction bases not matched to a gene: 10. Germline lookup yields CDR1 MDHEN and CDR2 SYDVKM. Primers for the PCR totalled 60 Vbeta and 13 Jbeta. The method was immunoSEQ multiplex PCR; TCRdb's version includes in-frame clones alone and lacks a portion of them. The sample has 250,000 to 350,000 clones; 80% are singletons. The sample consisted of PBMCs. This chain connects TRBV28 to TRBJ2-2, with TRBD2 identical over 11 bases. This clonotype was sampled from a girl aged 2 to 9 in good health and CMV-seronegative. CDR3 sequence: CASSSFSGRAPPGELFF. CDR3 nucleotides: TGTGCCAGCAGTTCCTTTAGCGGGAGGGCCCCACCCGGGGAGCTGTTTTTT. The variable domain in full, completed from reference TRBV28 and TRBJ2-2, reads DVKVTQSSRYLVKRTGEKVFLECVQDMDHENMFWYRQDPGLGLRLIYFSYDVKMKEKGDIPEGYSVSREKKERFSLILESASTNQTSMYLCASSSFSGRAPPGELFFGEGSRLTVL.